These 28 T cell receptor beta chains were all obtained from the same sample, sequenced in a study of cytomegalovirus exposure and HLA in healthy donors. Primers: 60 Vbeta forward and 13 Jbeta reverse. The data were produced by immunoSEQ multiplex PCR, yet TCRdb's version contains in-frame clones alone and is incomplete. The table has approximately 190,000 clones, around four fifths seen once. The sequenced material came from PBMCs. These receptors came from a woman in her forties or fifties in good health and CMV-seropositive.

The rearrangement uses TRBV7-8 and TRBJ2-2; D unresolved. This CDR3 spans 15 amino acids. The V and J ends lost 6 bases and 0 bases respectively, with 11 bases between them. Per the germline V gene, CDR1 is SGHVS and CDR2 is FQNEAQ. The CDR3: CASSSHTTNTGELFF. The CDR3 nucleotides are TGTGCCAGCAGTTCCCACACAACGAACACCGGGGAGCTGTTTTTT.

The chain links TRBV5-4 to TRBJ2-1, with 8 bases aligning to TRBD1. Germline CDR1 and CDR2: SGHNT and YYREEE (reference sequence). There are 14 residues in the CDR3. The junction had 4 bases not matched to a gene; V was cut back by 3 bases and J by 5 bases. The CDR3 nucleotides read TGTGCCAGCAGCTCGGGACAGGTTGACAATGAGCAGTTCTTC. It translates to CASSSGQVDNEQFF.

The chain recombines TRBV2 with TRBJ2-7; TRBD2 matches at 7 bases. Germline CDR1 SNHLY, CDR2 FYNNEI. The junction had 15 bases not matched to a gene; V was cut back by 10 bases and J by 3 bases. The CDR3 spans 15 residues. This CDR3 is CATGGSGINIYEQYF. CDR3 nucleotides: TGTGCCACCGGGGGAAGCGGGATAAACATCTACGAGCAGTACTTC. The variable domain in full, with the rest retrieved from reference TRBV2 and TRBJ2-7, is EPEVTQTPSHQVTQMGQEVILRCVPISNHLYFYWYRQILGQKVEFLVSFYNNEISEKSEIFDDQFSVERPDGSNFTLKIRSTKLEDSAMYFCATGGSGINIYEQYFGPGTRLTVT.

The rearrangement joins TRBV2 to TRBJ2-5; D is perhaps TRBD1 (5 bases). Germline V gene data show CDR1 as SNHLY and CDR2 as FYNNEI. The CDR3 sequence is 10 residues long. This CDR3 reads CGGGQETQYF. DNA of the CDR3: TGTGGGGGCGGTCAAGAGACCCAGTACTTC.

The rearrangement joins TRBV29-1 to TRBJ2-2, with 9 bases identical to TRBD2. From germline, CDR1 is SQVTM and CDR2 ANQGSEA. CDR3 size: 17 residues. J lost 4 bases, V lost 4 bases, and 13 bases had no gene match. CDR3 loop: CSVGHIAGVLGTGELFF. CDR3 bases: TGCAGCGTTGGTCATATAGCGGGAGTGTTAGGCACCGGGGAGCTGTTTTTT.

The chain joins TRBV30 to TRBJ2-1; D is possibly TRBD1 (6 bases). The V gene's germline CDR1 is GTSNPN and CDR2 SVGIG (reference sequence). This CDR3 comprises 16 residues. V lost 1 base, J lost 7 bases, and 20 bases lay in between. CDR3 in amino acids: CAWSAPMGAGLNEQFF. CDR3 coding DNA: TGTGCCTGGAGTGCCCCTATGGGGGCCGGGTTAAATGAGCAGTTCTTC.

This rearrangement joins TRBV19 to TRBJ1-2; 7 bases fit TRBD1. J gave up 4 bases and V 5 bases, and 13 bases lay outside the gene matches. CDR3 size: 16 residues. Germline V CDR1 and CDR2: LNHDA, SQIVND (reference sequence). The CDR3: CASSGESRGQSYGYTF. CDR3 nucleotides: TGTGCCAGTAGTGGAGAGTCTAGGGGGCAAAGCTATGGCTACACCTTC.

This clone was detected only a few times. The J gene is TRBJ2-3, the V gene TRBV19; D is possibly TRBD1 (6 bases). The germline gives CDR1 LNHDA, CDR2 SQIVND (reference sequence). The CDR3 extends over 18 amino acids. Trimming removed 5 bases at V and 3 bases at J, with 24 bases between. Here the CDR3 DNA reads TGTGCCAGTAGTGACCAGGCTAGAGGGGGTTGGGAAACAGATACGCAGTATTTT. It specifies CASSDQARGGWETDTQYF.

In its sample, this clone was seen once. The chain couples TRBV2 to TRBJ1-4; 7 bases align to TRBD1. Per germline, CDR1 SNHLY and CDR2 FYNNEI. The trim removed 8 bases at V and 7 bases at J, leaving 13 bases unmatched. This CDR3 has 15 residues. CDR3 nucleotide sequence: TGTGCCAGCTCAAACCTACAGGGGTTGAGTGAAAAACTGTTTTTT. It codes for CASSNLQGLSEKLFF.

This chain uses TRBV4-3 with TRBJ1-1; 8 bases align to TRBD1. J gave up 1 base and V 0 bases, and 7 bases lay outside the gene matches. Germline-derived CDR1 and CDR2 are LGHNA and YSLEER. This CDR3 has 17 amino acids. The CDR3 DNA reads TGCGCCAGCAGCCAAGACCCCCCTGGGACAGGGAACACTGAAGCTTTCTTT. It encodes CASSQDPPGTGNTEAFF.

V gene TRBV2 combines with J gene TRBJ2-7, with 10 positions matching TRBD2. Unmatched junction bases numbered 3, after V lost 8 bases and J lost 2 bases. Germline V gene data show CDR1 as SNHLY and CDR2 as FYNNEI. The CDR3 is made up of 13 amino acids. CDR3 DNA: TGTGCCAGCCAACTAGCGGGGACCTACGAGCAGTACTTC. This gives the protein CASQLAGTYEQYF.

V is TRBV25-1 and J is TRBJ2-7; 8 positions agree with TRBD1. This CDR3 spans 17 amino acids. Germline loops: CDR1 MGHDK, CDR2 SYGVNS. The J segment lost 3 bases and the V segment lost 3 bases, leaving 13 bases of the junction unmatched. CDR3 bases: TGTGCCAGCAGTGATCCTCGCGGGACAGGTCGAATCTACGAGCAGTACTTC. It encodes CASSDPRGTGRIYEQYF.

The chain carries TRBV28 and TRBJ1-2; D might be TRBD1 (5 bases). Trimming took off 2 bases at V and 11 bases at J, with 12 bases between the two ends. Germline-derived CDR1 and CDR2 are MDHEN and SYDVKM. CDR3 length equals 12 residues. DNA for the CDR3: TGTGCCAGCAGTTTACAGCATAGGGGTTACACCTTC. Its translation is CASSLQHRGYTF.

This sequence joins TRBV18 and TRBJ2-4; TRBD2 is a possible D gene (5 bases). Germline V gene data show CDR1 as KGHSH and CDR2 as LQKENI. This CDR3 has 16 residues. V was cut by 0 bases and J by 3 bases, with 12 bases left in between. CDR3 amino acids: CASSPPEGWGKNIQYF. The CDR3 region has the DNA TGTGCCAGCTCACCACCTGAGGGCTGGGGCAAAAACATTCAGTACTTC.

The chain links TRBV13 to TRBJ1-1, with D possibly matching TRBD1 (5 bases). The V gene lost 5 bases and the J gene lost 1 base, with 14 bases spanning the gap. Germline V gene sequence: CDR1 PRHDT, CDR2 FYEKMQ (reference sequence). The CDR3 totals 15 residues. The CDR3 here is CASSTVMTENTEAFF. CDR3 nucleotides: TGTGCCAGCAGCACCGTCATGACAGAGAACACTGAAGCTTTCTTT.

The J gene is TRBJ2-1, the V gene TRBV11-3, with D possibly being TRBD2 (5 bases). Germline V gives CDR1 SGHNT, CDR2 YENEEA. The CDR3 has 13 amino acids. Trimming cost V 1 base and J 5 bases, with 6 bases left between them. CDR3 sequence reads: CASSLVAHNEQFF. CDR3 coding DNA: TGTGCCAGCAGCTTAGTAGCGCACAATGAGCAGTTCTTC.

The genes are TRBV7-9 and TRBJ1-2; D gene uncertain. Per germline, CDR1 SEHNR and CDR2 FQNEAQ (reference sequence). The CDR3 is 12 amino acids. V lost 1 base, J lost 7 bases, and 7 bases lay in between. The chain's CDR3 is CASSLGPSGYTF. CDR3 sequence (DNA): TGTGCCAGCAGCTTAGGTCCGAGTGGCTACACCTTC.

This clone was seen a handful of times. V gene TRBV30 combines with J gene TRBJ2-7; perhaps TRBD2 as D (5 bases). In germline, CDR1 is GTSNPN, CDR2 SVGIG (reference sequence). The CDR3 extends over 13 amino acids. The V end was cut by 1 base, the J end by 3 bases, with 10 bases between. CDR3: CAWSGGMGYEQYF. The DNA of the CDR3 is TGTGCCTGGAGTGGAGGGATGGGCTACGAGCAGTACTTC. The variable domain in full, completed from reference TRBV30 and TRBJ2-7, reads SQTIHQWPATLVQPVGSPLSLECTVEGTSNPNLYWYRQAAGRGLQLLFYSVGIGQISSEVPQNLSASRPQDRQFILSSKKLLLSDSGFYLCAWSGGMGYEQYFGPGTRLTVT.

The chain joins TRBV6-5 to TRBJ2-5, with D possibly being TRBD1 (5 bases). CDR3 length: 15 amino acids. V was clipped by 0 bases and J by 0 bases, with 8 bases between them. From germline, CDR1 is MNHEY and CDR2 SVGAGI. CDR3 protein: CASSYSAGYQETQYF. DNA for the CDR3: TGTGCCAGCAGTTACTCGGCAGGGTACCAAGAGACCCAGTACTTC.

The V and J genes are TRBV28 and TRBJ1-4, with 7 bases lining up with TRBD1. Germline CDR1 is MDHEN and CDR2 is SYDVKM. CDR3 size: 16 residues. V lost 6 bases and J lost 8; bases outside the gene matches: 15. The CDR3 reads CASRTPGGREGEKLFF. In DNA, the CDR3 is TGTGCCAGCAGAACCCCAGGGGGACGGGAAGGAGAAAAACTGTTTTTT.

The CDR3 here is CSVEGQGTDTQYF. The DNA of the CDR3 is TGCAGCGTTGAAGGACAGGGCACAGATACGCAGTATTTT. V is TRBV29-1 and J is TRBJ2-3; a weak D match, TRBD1 (6 bases). The CDR3 is 13 amino acids. From germline, CDR1 is SQVTM and CDR2 ANQGSEA. V dropped 1 base and J dropped 1 base, with 6 bases sitting between them.

The chain is built from TRBV6-1 and TRBJ1-1; TRBD1 aligns across 10 bases. J gave up 11 bases and V 4 bases, and 10 bases lay outside the gene matches. Germline CDR1 and CDR2: MNHNS and SASEGT. The CDR3 length is 14 residues. CDR3 DNA: TGTGCCAGCAGTGCGCCGGGACAGGGGTTAGAGGCTTTCTTT. The encoded protein is CASSAPGQGLEAFF.

This clone was observed a single time. The rearrangement uses TRBV6-5 and TRBJ1-2; TRBD1 matches at 7 bases. The CDR3 totals 13 residues. The germline gives CDR1 MNHEY, CDR2 SVGAGI. V lost 8 bases and J lost 5; bases outside the gene matches: 8. This chain's CDR3 is CASGQGGTYGYTF. Written as DNA, the CDR3 is TGTGCCAGCGGTCAGGGGGGAACTTATGGCTACACCTTC.

V and J are TRBV7-2 and TRBJ1-5, with unresolved D. Looked up from germline, CDR1 is SGHTA and CDR2 is FQGNSA. Trimming shortened V by 5 bases and J by 1 base, and 15 bases separated the two germline ends. This CDR3 region has 16 residues. The CDR3: CASSPEVWVSNQPQHF. For the CDR3, the DNA is TGTGCCAGCAGCCCAGAGGTCTGGGTCAGCAATCAGCCCCAGCATTTT.

V is TRBV2 and J is TRBJ2-1; 13 positions match TRBD2. V dropped 3 bases and J dropped 1; count of bases not matched to a gene: 6. CDR3 length: 18 residues. The germline V gene has CDR1 SNHLY and CDR2 FYNNEI. Here the CDR3 reads CASSDPWTSGGSYNEQFF. CDR3 nucleotides: TGTGCCAGCAGTGATCCCTGGACTAGCGGGGGTTCCTACAATGAGCAGTTCTTC.

There are a few counts of this clone. This chain uses TRBV1 with TRBJ1-4. TRBV1 constitutes a pseudogene. This CDR3 has 17 residues. The chain's CDR3 is CTSSQPPEGPINEKLFF. The CDR3 nucleotides read TGCACCAGCAGCCAACCACCAGAGGGCCCTATTAATGAAAAACTGTTTTTT.

The chain couples TRBV5-6 to TRBJ2-1; TRBD2 matches at 15 bases. CDR1 is SGHDT, CDR2 YYEEEE, per germline. This CDR3 has 15 amino acids. Trimming removed 4 bases from V and 9 bases from J; junction bases left unmatched: 5. CDR3 sequence (DNA): TGTGCCAGCAGCGGACTAGCGGGGGGGCCGGGTGAGCAGTTCTTC. It translates to CASSGLAGGPGEQFF.

The sample holds one count of this clone. The rearrangement joins TRBV6-5 to TRBJ2-3; possible D gene TRBD1, 6 bases. Germline V gene lookup returns CDR1 MNHEY and CDR2 SVGAGI. Trimming removed 6 bases from V and 4 bases from J, with 11 bases in between. The CDR3 has 13 residues. The CDR3 coding sequence is TGTGCCAGCAGCCGACAGGCGGCAGATACGCAGTATTTT. It translates to CASSRQAADTQYF.